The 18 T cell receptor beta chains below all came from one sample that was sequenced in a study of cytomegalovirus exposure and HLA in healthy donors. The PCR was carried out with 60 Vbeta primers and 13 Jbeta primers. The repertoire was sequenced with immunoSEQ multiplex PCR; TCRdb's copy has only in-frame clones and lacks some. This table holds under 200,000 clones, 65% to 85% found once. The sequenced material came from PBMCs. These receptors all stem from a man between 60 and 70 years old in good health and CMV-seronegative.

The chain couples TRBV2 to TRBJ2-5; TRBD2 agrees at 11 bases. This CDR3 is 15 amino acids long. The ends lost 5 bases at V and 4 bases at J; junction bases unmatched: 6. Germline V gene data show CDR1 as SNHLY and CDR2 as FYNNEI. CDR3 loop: CASSPASGGLETQYF. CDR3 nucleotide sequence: TGTGCCAGCAGTCCGGCTAGCGGGGGGTTAGAGACCCAGTACTTC.

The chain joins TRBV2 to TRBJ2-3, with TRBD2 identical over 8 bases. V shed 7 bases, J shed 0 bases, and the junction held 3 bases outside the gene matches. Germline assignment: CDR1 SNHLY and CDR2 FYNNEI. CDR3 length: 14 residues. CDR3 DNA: TGTGCCAGCATGACTAGCGTTAGCACAGATACGCAGTATTTT. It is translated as CASMTSVSTDTQYF.

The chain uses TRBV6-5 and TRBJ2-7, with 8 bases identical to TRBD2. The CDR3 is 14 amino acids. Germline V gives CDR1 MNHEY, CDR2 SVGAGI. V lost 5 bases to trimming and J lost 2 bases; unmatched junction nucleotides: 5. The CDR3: CASSVTSGAYEQYF. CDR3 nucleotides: TGTGCCAGCAGTGTAACTAGCGGCGCCTACGAGCAGTACTTC.

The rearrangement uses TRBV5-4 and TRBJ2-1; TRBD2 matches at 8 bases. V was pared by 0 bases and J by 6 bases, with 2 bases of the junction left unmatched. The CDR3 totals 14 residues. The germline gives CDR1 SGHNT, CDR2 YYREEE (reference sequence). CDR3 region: CASSLGGTSNEQFF. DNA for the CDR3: TGTGCCAGCAGCTTGGGTGGGACTAGCAATGAGCAGTTCTTC.

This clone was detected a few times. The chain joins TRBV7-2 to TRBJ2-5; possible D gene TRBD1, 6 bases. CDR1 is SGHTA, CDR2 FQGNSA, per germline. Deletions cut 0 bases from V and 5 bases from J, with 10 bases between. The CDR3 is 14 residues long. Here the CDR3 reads CASSLAGAAETQYF. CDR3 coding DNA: TGTGCCAGCAGCTTAGCGGGGGCGGCGGAGACCCAGTACTTC.

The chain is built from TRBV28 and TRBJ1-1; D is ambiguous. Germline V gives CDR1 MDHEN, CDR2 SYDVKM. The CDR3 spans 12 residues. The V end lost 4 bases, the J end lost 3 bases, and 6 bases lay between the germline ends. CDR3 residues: CASSSVDTEAFF. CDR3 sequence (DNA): TGTGCCAGCAGTTCGGTCGACACTGAAGCTTTCTTT.

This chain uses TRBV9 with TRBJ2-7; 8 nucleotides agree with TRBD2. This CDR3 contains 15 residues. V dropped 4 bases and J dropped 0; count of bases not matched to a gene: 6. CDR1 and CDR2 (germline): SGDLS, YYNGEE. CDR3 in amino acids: CASSPGGVPSYEQYF. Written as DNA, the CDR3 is TGTGCCAGCAGCCCGGGGGGGGTACCCTCCTACGAGCAGTACTTC. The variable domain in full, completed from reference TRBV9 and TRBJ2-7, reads DSGVTQTPKHLITATGQRVTLRCSPRSGDLSVYWYQQSLDQGLQFLIQYYNGEERAKGNILERFSAQQFPDLHSELNLSSLELGDSALYFCASSPGGVPSYEQYFGPGTRLTVT.

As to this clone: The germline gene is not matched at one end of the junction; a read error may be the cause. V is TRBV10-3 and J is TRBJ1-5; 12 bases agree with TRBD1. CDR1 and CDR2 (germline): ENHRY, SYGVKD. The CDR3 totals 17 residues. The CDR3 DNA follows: TGTGCCATCAGTGAGCCCGGGACAGGGGGCGGAAATCAGCCCCAGAATTTT. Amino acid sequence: CAISEPGTGGGNQPQNF.

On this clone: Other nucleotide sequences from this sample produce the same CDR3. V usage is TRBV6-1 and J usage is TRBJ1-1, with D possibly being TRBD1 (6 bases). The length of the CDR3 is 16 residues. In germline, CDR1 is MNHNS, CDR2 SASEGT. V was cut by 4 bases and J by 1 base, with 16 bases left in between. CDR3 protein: CASSAKSGQPNTEAFF. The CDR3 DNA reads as TGTGCCAGCAGTGCAAAATCGGGACAACCGAACACTGAAGCTTTCTTT.

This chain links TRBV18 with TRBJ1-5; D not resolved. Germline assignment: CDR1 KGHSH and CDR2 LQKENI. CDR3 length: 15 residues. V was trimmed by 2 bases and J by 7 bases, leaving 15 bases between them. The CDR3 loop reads CASSPSNEGGQPQHF. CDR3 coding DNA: TGTGCCAGCTCACCAAGCAACGAAGGAGGGCAGCCCCAGCATTTT.

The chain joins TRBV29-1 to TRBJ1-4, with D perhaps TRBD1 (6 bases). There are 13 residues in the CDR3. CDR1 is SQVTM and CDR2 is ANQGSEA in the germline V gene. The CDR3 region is CSGSGGNNEKLFF. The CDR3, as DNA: TGCAGTGGGTCGGGGGGCAATAATGAAAAACTGTTTTTT.

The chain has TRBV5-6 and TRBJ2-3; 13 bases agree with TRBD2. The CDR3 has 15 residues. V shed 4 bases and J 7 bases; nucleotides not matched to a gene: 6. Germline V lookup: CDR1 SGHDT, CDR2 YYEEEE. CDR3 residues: CASSLPTSGGNTQYF. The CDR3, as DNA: TGTGCCAGCAGCCTCCCGACTAGCGGGGGGAATACGCAGTATTTT.

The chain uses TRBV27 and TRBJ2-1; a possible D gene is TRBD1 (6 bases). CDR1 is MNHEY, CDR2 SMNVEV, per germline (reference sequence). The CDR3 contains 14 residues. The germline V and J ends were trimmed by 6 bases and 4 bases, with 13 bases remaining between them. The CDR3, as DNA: TGTGCCAGCAGCTTCAGGGGCTCTTACAATGAGCAGTTCTTC. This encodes CASSFRGSYNEQFF.

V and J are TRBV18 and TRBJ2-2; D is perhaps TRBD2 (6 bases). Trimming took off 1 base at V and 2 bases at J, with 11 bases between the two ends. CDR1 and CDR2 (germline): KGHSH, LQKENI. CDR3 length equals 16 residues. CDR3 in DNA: TGTGCCAGCTCACCACAGGCTAGCGCTAACACCGGGGAGCTGTTTTTT. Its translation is CASSPQASANTGELFF.

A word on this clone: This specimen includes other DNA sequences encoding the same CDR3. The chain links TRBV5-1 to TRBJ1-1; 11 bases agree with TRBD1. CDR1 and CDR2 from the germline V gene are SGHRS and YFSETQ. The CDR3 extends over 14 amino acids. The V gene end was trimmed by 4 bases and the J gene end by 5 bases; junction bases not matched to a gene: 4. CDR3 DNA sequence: TGCGCCAGCAGCCCGGGGACAGGGGGAACTGAAGCTTTCTTT. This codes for CASSPGTGGTEAFF.

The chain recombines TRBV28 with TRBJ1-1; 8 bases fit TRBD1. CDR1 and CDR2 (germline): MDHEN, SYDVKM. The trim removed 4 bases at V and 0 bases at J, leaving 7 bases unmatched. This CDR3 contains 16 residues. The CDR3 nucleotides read TGTGCCAGCAGTTCTACAGGGGGAATCTTGAACACTGAAGCTTTCTTT. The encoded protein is CASSSTGGILNTEAFF.

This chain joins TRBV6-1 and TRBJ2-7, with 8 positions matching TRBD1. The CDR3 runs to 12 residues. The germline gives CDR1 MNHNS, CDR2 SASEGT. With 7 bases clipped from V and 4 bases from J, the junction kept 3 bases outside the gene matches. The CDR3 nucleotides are TGTGCCAGCACAGGGGGCTGGTACGAGCAGTACTTC. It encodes CASTGGWYEQYF.

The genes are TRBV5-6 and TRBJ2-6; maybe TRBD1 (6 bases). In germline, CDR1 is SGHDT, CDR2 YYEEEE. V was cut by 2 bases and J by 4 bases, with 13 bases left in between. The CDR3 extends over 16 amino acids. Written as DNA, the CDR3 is TGTGCCAGCAGCTTCGCAGGCCAGGGGGGGGCCAACGTCCTGACTTTC. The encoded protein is CASSFAGQGGANVLTF.